This record concerns one T cell receptor (beta chain) sequence. This record comes from a study of blood T cell repertoires in COVID-19. Study-wide background: The samples span acute and convalescent COVID-19 from the United States, Italy and Spain. Sources were T cells, B-cell-depleted T cells, or PBMCs; the material itself was cDNA or gDNA.

The CDR3 has 13 amino acids. V lost 7 bases, J lost 0 bases, and 3 bases stayed unmatched. The repertoire was sequenced with immunoSEQ multiplex PCR; TCRdb's copy has only in-frame clones and lacks some. There are approximately 220,000 clones in the sample; about 88% occur only once, and approximately 0.69% lies in the top ten. This clonotype was obtained from a man aged 40-50 years with acute or convalescent COVID-19. The chain links TRBV12-3 or TRBV12-4 to TRBJ2-7, with TRBD1 identical over 7 bases. Sequenced input: peripheral blood. CDR3 in DNA: TGTGCCAGCACCGGACAGGTCTCCTACGAGCAGTACTTC. Amino acid sequence: CASTGQVSYEQYF.